The clone carrying this T cell receptor beta chain was seen many times. Its antigen remains unidentified. This sample is part of a study of T cells after yellow fever vaccination. General study findings and limits: Clones that expanded after primary vaccination mostly reappeared after the booster (roughly 95% CD4, roughly 87% CD8). The study found a weaker secondary response that peaked faster, day 5 versus 15.

5'RACE template switching added a universal primer site and UMIs to TCR cDNA. One entry per CDR3 protein, called by TCRdb with MiXCR from the 5' RACE reads. The table includes 250,000 or so distinct CDR3 sequences, around 3.5% detected once. Germline CDR1 reads SGHRS; CDR2 reads YFSETQ. V was clipped by 4 bases and J by 6 bases, with 17 bases between them. CDR3 length equals 15 residues. This clonotype was sampled from a man younger than 30 who received the YFV17D yellow fever vaccine. The V and J genes are TRBV5-1 and TRBJ2-1; D possibly uses TRBD1 or TRBD2 (5 bases each). Specimen: PBMCs, collected 15 days after the yellow fever booster vaccination. CDR3 residues: CASSPHGTPLNEQFF. Written as DNA, the CDR3 is TGCGCCAGCAGCCCACACGGGACCCCTCTCAATGAGCAGTTCTTC.